This T cell receptor (beta chain) was documented in a study of blood T cells in healthy people across ages (dated by TCRdb to about 2015). A note on the overall study: In model experiments, template switching captured about one uniquely barcoded TCR beta cDNA molecule for every two T cells. The donors were divided into four age groups: young (average around 16 years), middle-aged (roughly 42), aged (about 60) and long-lived (about 84). The study analyzed two additional independent replicas of 1 million unique cDNA reads from the same blood draw for two donors, one aged 18 to 30 and one aged 80 or older. To avoid experimental bias, donors of different ages were randomly spread across the sequencing lanes. To track age-related changes in TCR beta repertoire diversity, the study relied on deep sequencing normalized with unique cDNA molecular identifiers.

To prepare the library, 5' RACE was applied. Sequenced using an Illumina HiSeq 2500. A second PCR of about 6 to 12 cycles was performed with a sample-barcoded 5' primer and a J-beta primer mix. A template-switch 5' adaptor carrying 12 random nucleotides introduced a unique molecular identifier onto each TCR beta cDNA molecule. Each sample yielded at least 2.5 million CDR3-containing paired-end reads. First-strand cDNA synthesis was performed from all RNA using the Mint cDNA synthesis kit, with priming by a TRBC-specific oligonucleotide. After uracil-DNA glycosylase treatment, a first 18-cycle PCR used universal primers M1SS and BC2_uni_R on all cDNA. Per the source publication's procedure: For normalization, 1 million high-quality reads, each with a distinct molecular identifier, were randomly selected from each sample. Reads with shared molecular identifiers were discarded instead of being binned into consensus sequences. MiTCR, set to a Q25 quality threshold and the strictest error-elimination algorithm, was used for CDR3 identification, clonotype clustering and error correction. A nonparametric unseen species model using Euler transformation provided a lower-bound estimate of total TCR beta diversity. TCRdb applied fastp at Q25 and MiXCR to the public reads, then kept only in-frame beta chains. A single entry per CDR3 protein holds the most common genes and DNA from its merged rows. The V and J calls were not made by the authors but by TCRdb's processing. The sample has 1.5 million to 2 million distinct CDR3 sequences on record, about 31% of them singletons. The ten largest clonotypes hold about 11% of the sample.

The approximately 39 donors, aged about 6 to 95 years, were systemically healthy Caucasian individuals from Russia. Around 9.8 milliliters of peripheral blood were collected from each donor into EDTA-treated Vacutainer tubes. Ficoll-Paque density-gradient centrifugation was used to isolate PBMCs, with at least 7 million obtained per sample. Trizol reagent was used to extract total RNA from PBMCs, with at least 6 micrograms per sample. Naive CD45RAhigh/CD27high T cell percentages were measured by flow cytometry on a PBMC aliquot from every donor. The investigation overall reported the following: Conclusive comparison of naive and antigen-experienced compartments was prevented by the profiling of bulk unsorted PBMCs. The CMV infection status of donors was not known, potentially confounding age-related changes in expanded clonotypes. Compared with the aged group, the long-lived group had more naive CD4+ T cells, fewer expanded clones and increased TCR diversity, a pattern suggesting age selection. The percentage of naive T cells measured by flow cytometry correlated strongly with observed TCR beta diversity. Total diversity estimates from one million sequenced T cells were considered lower bounds and underestimates. As age increased, observed TCR beta diversity per million T cells dropped in a roughly linear way, and a significant reduction was already evident by age 40.

This clonotype was counted between two and nine times. The antigen it binds to is not known. Within one base of it there is no much larger clone, and no base qualities were kept. The receptor's source is a woman in her 30s in good health. Material: blood.

In nucleotides, the sequence is TGCAGTGCTAGAGGAACAGGGTCGCCTACTCTCCCTAACTATGGCTACACCTTC. It is translated as CSARGTGSPTLPNYGYTF. The sequence joins TRBV20-1 to TRBJ1-2; a tentative D call is TRBD1 (6 bases match). Spanning cysteine to phenylalanine, the CDR3 consists of 18 amino acids. Just CDR3 DNA is preserved here, 54 bases in frame from base 1. V and J lose 1 base and 0 bases, and a span of 21 bases separates them. CDR1 and CDR2, per the germline V gene (reference sequence), are DFQATT and SNEGSKA.